This TCR beta chain was identified in a study of cytomegalovirus exposure and HLA in healthy donors. PCR was performed using 60 Vbeta and 13 Jbeta primers. Profiling relied on immunoSEQ multiplex PCR, and the TCRdb table lists in-frame clones only, not all of them. Among 100,000 to 150,000 clones, about three quarters were seen once, and the ten largest hold around 1.8%. In regard to this clone: What it binds is unknown.

Study-wide results and limits: What a later analysis reportedly showed was that an Asian-associated ancestry cluster had fewer N-insertions than the 666-donor mean.

The CDR3 is 13 residues long. Germline CDR1 and CDR2: LNHDA and SQIVND (reference sequence). Trimming took off 8 bases at V and 3 bases at J, with 13 bases between the two ends. Specimen: PBMCs. The receptor was derived from a man in his forties or fifties in good health and CMV-seronegative. The rearrangement joins TRBV19 to TRBJ1-1; D might be TRBD1 (5 bases). The CDR3 DNA is TGTGCCAGTTCGACAGTTTACTACACTGAAGCTTTCTTT. It encodes CASSTVYYTEAFF.